This T cell receptor beta chain was captured in a study of CD8+CD57+ T cells in acquired aplastic anemia listed by TCRdb under 2018. A note on the overall study: Extracted DNA from sorted CD4+ and CD8+ cells averaged approximately 3.4 ug, ranging from 0.2 to 27.4 ug. A CD8+CD57+ expansion meant a frequency higher than the mean frequency seen in healthy subjects.

Regarding this clonotype: Its binding antigen is unknown. No qualities accompany the bases; no much larger clone lies one base away.

The study at large found these results: About 30 CD8+ CDR3 sequences were found in both patients and controls but appeared to be highly expressed in patients and within the immunodominant clones of the patients. CD8+ Simpson's diversity did not differ significantly between patients and healthy controls (P=0.060).

The patients picked for sequencing were ones in whom flow cytometry had shown an expansion of CD8+CD57+ cells. Severe acquired aplastic anemia was diagnosed in all patients according to International Study of Aplastic Anemia and Agranulocytosis and Camitta criteria. Patients had received no therapy at the time of blood sampling. In this study, sorted CD4+ and CD8+ T cells from the blood of healthy subjects and of severe aplastic anemia patients had their TCR repertoires deep-sequenced. Patients were enrolled in the USA under clinicaltrials.gov protocols 00001620, 01623167, 00001397, 00071045, 00081523 and 00961064. Ficoll-Paque density gradient centrifugation was used to isolate peripheral blood mononuclear cells. CD4+ and CD8+ T cells were sorted by FACS or magnetic beads before DNA extraction. V was cut back by 3 bases and J by 8 bases, leaving a gap of 11 bases between them. Inclusive of the bounding cysteine and phenylalanine, the CDR3 is 14 residues long. The only DNA kept is the CDR3, 42 bases in frame from the first base.

Genomic DNA was used as template for profiling of TCR beta VDJ combinations and CDR3 sequences. An Illumina HiSeq 2000 was the platform used for TCR repertoire sequencing. From the authors' description of their analysis: Repertoire assessment relied on Simpson's diversity index, CDR3 size and DJ length profiles, and TRBV/TRBJ rearrangement plots. The most abundant DNA sequence in the deep sequencing data was defined as the immunodominant clone. CDR3 amino acid sequences were checked for sharing across subjects and were also compared against the VDJdb database and published repertoires. TCRdb reworked the public reads: Q25 trimming with fastp, MiXCR clone assembly, productive beta chains retained. All rows with the same CDR3 protein become a single entry with the most common DNA and genes. TCRdb's processing, not the study's, gives the V and J calls here. The sample table shows some 170,000 distinct CDR3 sequences, and about two thirds are seen once. The leading ten clones occupy 35% to 50% of the sample.

The rearranged segments are TRBV12-3 or TRBV12-4 and TRBJ1-6; the D gene is not confidently resolved. The sequence was collected from a human donor with aplastic anemia. Source material: sorted CD4+, CD8+, or CD8+CD57+ T cells (not recorded which) from PBMCs. The sequenced DNA: TGTGCCAGCAGTTTTCGGGGATCCGATTCACCCCTCCACTTT. It translates as CASSFRGSDSPLHF.